This TCR beta chain is drawn from a study of immune cell composition in non-small cell lung cancer (TCRdb year 2017). Regarding the complete study: Histologic subtype, mostly lung adenocarcinoma or squamous cell carcinoma, was determined with H&E together with p63, CK5, Napsin A and TTF-1 immunohistochemistry. Supplementary cohort #1, around 10 lung adenocarcinoma cases, had paired tumour/lung TCR-beta sequencing and TIL populations generated to assess tumour reactivity. TCR-beta sequencing from Adaptive Biotechnologies was done on a few dozen paired sets of NSCLC tumour and non-adjacent lung specimens and on around 24 tumour-only specimens. Four tumour specimens that had TCR-beta data belonged to rare histological subtypes and were left out of the subtype comparisons. Paper-wide results and their limitations: Across ten to eleven adenocarcinoma cases, the maximal tumour-associated clone frequency showed a strong correlation with TIL tumour reactivity, but overall clonality showed no such correlation. Smoking pack-years did not significantly correlate with tumour TCR-beta clonality. Lung squamous cell carcinoma tumours had significantly higher Top 10 clone scores and productive clonality than lung adenocarcinoma tumours. Tumour-associated clones >0.5% were found in nearly half of NSCLC cases, namely in roughly 30% of adenocarcinomas versus about four fifths of squamous carcinomas. The reactivity cohort included only about ten cases, and whether tumour-reactive clones share sequences with the dominant in vivo tumour-associated clones was not shown.

Concerning this clone itself: The antigen it recognizes is unknown. Base qualities are not provided; no much larger clone lies one nucleotide away.

Genomic DNA was extracted with the QIAamp DNA kit from frozen aliquots of unsorted single-cell suspensions. The tumour samples consisted of non-small cell lung cancer tissue that had been surgically resected. Tissues arrived within 2 hours of resection and were immediately processed into single-cell suspensions. Tissue was mechanically dissociated and enzymatically digested with DNase I, collagenase I and hyaluronidase for approximately 29 minutes at 37 °C, then filtered and RBC-lysed. As encoded in the germline V gene, CDR1 is SGHRS while CDR2 is YFSETQ. Trimming takes 0 bases from V and 4 bases from J, and the germline ends sit 6 bases apart. The CDR3 covers 13 residues, taking in both the cysteine and the phenylalanine. Only the CDR3 part of the read is kept: 39 bases, read in frame from the first base. TCR-beta CDR3 regions were amplified from genomic DNA by a two-step multiplex PCR, with the second step adding Illumina-compatible adaptors. As a commercial immunoSEQ service, TCR-beta immunosequencing was carried out on an Illumina platform. From the authors' description of their analysis: Repertoires were described by productive clonality and by Top 10 Clones, which is the percentage of T-cell templates coming from the ten most frequent sequences. Productive clonality had a range of 0 to 1, where 1 means a monoclonal population. Tumour-associated clones, identified using log10 scatter plots, were defined as sequences that made up at least 0.1% of tumour T-cell templates and were not found in the matched non-adjacent lung. Student's t-tests were used for two-group comparisons, ANOVA for comparisons across stages, and linear regression for relationships, with analyses done in GraphPad Prism7 and R. TCRdb mirrors the immuneACCESS table, restricted to in-frame sequences. Some clones are absent from its copies; in checked studies, under half trace to an unresolved V gene, and the reason for the others is unknown. V and J calls and clone size are given by that table; D and trimming were obtained from the DNA. The sample has 2,500 to 3,000 clones on record, roughly 82% of them singletons. Approximately 40% of the sample is taken by the ten largest.

Here the chain combines TRBV5-1 and TRBJ2-3, with TRBD2 as a weak D call on 5 bases. The TCR was taken from a human donor with non-small cell lung cancer. The specimen sequenced was lung tumor tissue. The CDR3 is CASSLERADTQYF. The DNA sequence is given as TGCGCCAGCAGCTTGGAGAGGGCAGATACGCAGTATTTT.